Presented here are 10 T cell receptor beta chains from one specimen sequenced in a study of tumor and adjacent non-tumor tissue in lung cancer. A modified ARM-PCR protocol with three rounds of nested PCR amplified TCRbeta. MiXCR, run by TCRdb on the multiplex PCR reads, gives a single entry per CDR3 protein. The table lists approximately 80,000 distinct CDR3 sequences, approximately 80% of them singletons. No cell sorting was done before RNA was extracted from the tissue. The normal lung tissue was taken more than 3 cm from the tumor edge. Sequenced sample: distant non-tumor lung tissue. These receptors were collected from a man aged 55-75 years with non-small cell lung cancer.

The chain uses TRBV21-1 and TRBJ1-1; the D segment call TRBD1 is taken from the table without a DNA check. TRBV21-1 corresponds to a pseudogene. The CDR3 is made up of 16 amino acids. Written as DNA, the CDR3 is TGTGCCAGCAGCAGTCCCACAGGGGAATTGAACACTGAAGCTTTCTTT. Translated: CASSSPTGELNTEAFF.

The chain combines TRBV11-3 with TRBJ2-2, with D possibly matching TRBD2 (5 bases). Trimming removed 5 bases from V and 5 bases from J, with 24 bases in between. The CDR3 contains 18 residues. Germline values: CDR1 SGHNT, CDR2 YENEEA. CDR3 region: CASSHAGLRLRGTGELFF. DNA for the CDR3: TGTGCCAGCAGCCACGCGGGTCTCCGACTCCGAGGGACCGGGGAGCTGTTTTTT.

The chain recombines TRBV4-1 with TRBJ1-4, with D unclear. Trimming left V 6 bases short and J 0 bases short, with 11 bases between. The CDR3 contains 15 residues. Germline V gene sequence: CDR1 MGHRA, CDR2 YSYEKL. The CDR3 spells CASSTYLSTNEKLFF. The CDR3 coding sequence is TGCGCCAGCAGTACCTACCTATCAACTAATGAAAAACTGTTTTTT.

This clonotype was counted a single time. The CDR3 DNA follows: TGCAGTGTTCCGGAATTAGCTCAAGAGACCCAGTACTTC. Its translation is CSVPELAQETQYF. J is TRBJ2-5 and V is TRBV20-1; no definite D call. The CDR3 loop spans 13 amino acids. Germline CDR1 DFQATT, CDR2 SNEGSKA (reference sequence). The germline V and J ends were trimmed by 7 bases and 2 bases, with 14 bases remaining between them.

About this clonotype: A much larger clone sits a single nucleotide away, making a read error possible. CDR3 residues: CSARDVREGLGEQYF. The CDR3 bases are TGCAGTGCTAGAGACGTACGGGAGGGCCTCGGCGAGCAGTACTTC. The V and J genes are TRBV20-1 and TRBJ2-7; 8 nucleotides agree with TRBD2. Germline V gene sequence: CDR1 DFQATT, CDR2 SNEGSKA (reference sequence). V lost 0 bases to trimming and J lost 6 bases; unmatched junction nucleotides: 10. The CDR3 is 15 residues long.

Concerning this clonotype: The conserved closing phenylalanine or tryptophan is absent in this CDR3, likely reflecting a read error. The CDR3 is CASSLRLKDGGYTL. CDR3 DNA sequence: TGTGCCAGTAGCTTAAGACTCAAGGACGGTGGCTACACCCTC. V usage is TRBV7-8 and J usage is TRBJ1-2; D is undetermined. The CDR3 has 14 residues. Germline V gives CDR1 SGHVS, CDR2 FQNEAQ.

This clonotype came up a few times. The V and J genes are TRBV19 and TRBJ1-5; D gene unclear. CDR1 LNHDA and CDR2 SQIVND come from the germline V gene (reference sequence). The V end lost 7 bases, the J end lost 6 bases, and 16 bases lay between the germline ends. The CDR3 extends over 14 amino acids. The CDR3 bases are TGTGCCAGTACCTCCCAAGGAGATTCTCAGCCCCAGCATTTT. It yields the protein CASTSQGDSQPQHF.

About this clonotype itself: Sequence at one end of the junction differs from germline and may be a read error. V usage is TRBV5-4 and J usage is TRBJ1-5, with D possibly TRBD1 on 5 matching bases. The CDR3 runs to 15 residues. Germline values: CDR1 SGHNT, CDR2 YYREEE (reference sequence). The CDR3 reads CASSFYGGSNQPQHF. CDR3 nucleotide sequence: TGTGCCAGCAGCTTTTATGGGGGAAGCAATCAGCCACAGCATTTT.

As to this clonotype: At one of its ends the junction is not consistent with the germline gene, which may arise from a read error. The chain couples TRBV20-1 to TRBJ2-6; 8 nucleotides match TRBD1. The CDR3 sequence is 17 residues long. CDR1 is DFQATT, CDR2 SNEGSKA, per germline (reference sequence). As DNA, the CDR3 is TGCAGTGCTTCTCCGCACAGGGGGATGTCTGGGGCCAACGCCCTGGCTTTC. It codes for CSASPHRGMSGANALAF.

The CDR3, as DNA: TGCGCCAGCAGCTTGAGTTGGGACAGGGTCTACAATGAGCAGTTCTTC. This sequence encodes CASSLSWDRVYNEQFF. This chain joins TRBV5-1 and TRBJ2-1; 9 nucleotides agree with TRBD1. Germline V gives CDR1 SGHRS, CDR2 YFSETQ. CDR3 length: 16 residues. V lost 1 base and J lost 3; bases outside the gene matches: 5.